The 28 T cell receptor beta chains in this list originate from one sample, sequenced in a study of T cells in localized non-small cell lung cancer. Clones were sequenced by immunoSEQ multiplex PCR, and TCRdb holds only the in-frame ones, with some missing. The profile shows about 33,000 clones, around four fifths of them singletons. The sequencing used peripheral blood, collected before any cancer treatment. Source of these receptors: a male donor at least 60 years old with stage III squamous cell lung carcinoma.

In its sample, this clone is medium-sized (0.01 to 0.1%). This rearrangement joins TRBV6-5 to TRBJ2-1; D may be TRBD1 (5 bases). The CDR3 sequence is 13 residues long. Germline loops: CDR1 MNHEY, CDR2 SVGAGI. Trimming removed 8 bases at V and 6 bases at J, with 14 bases between. The CDR3 sequence is CASGAVTTNEQFF. The CDR3, as DNA: TGTGCCAGCGGGGCAGTGACAACCAATGAGCAGTTCTTC.

This chain connects TRBV25-1 to TRBJ1-1, with unresolved D. V lost 7 bases to trimming and J lost 1 base, with 4 bases between them. The CDR3 has 11 amino acids. The germline gives CDR1 MGHDK, CDR2 SYGVNS. CDR3 sequence: CASTQNTEAFF. The CDR3 coding sequence is TGTGCCAGCACACAGAACACTGAAGCTTTCTTT.

A remark on this clone: The sample carries other DNA sequences with the same CDR3. The V gene is TRBV28, the J gene TRBJ1-5, with a possible D match to TRBD1 (5 bases). Per germline, CDR1 MDHEN and CDR2 SYDVKM. The CDR3 sequence is 16 residues long. The ends were cut back, 4 bases at V and 1 base at J, with 14 bases in the middle. The CDR3 region has the DNA TGTGCCAGCAGTTGGGGGGGTCCCACCAGCAATCAGCCCCAGCATTTT. This translates into CASSWGGPTSNQPQHF. Complete variable domain (other parts from reference TRBV28 and TRBJ1-5): DVKVTQSSRYLVKRTGEKVFLECVQDMDHENMFWYRQDPGLGLRLIYFSYDVKMKEKGDIPEGYSVSREKKERFSLILESASTNQTSMYLCASSWGGPTSNQPQHFGDGTRLSIL.

The rearrangement links TRBV7-2 to TRBJ2-7; D may be TRBD2 (5 bases). The germline V gene encodes CDR1 SGHTA and CDR2 FQGNSA. CDR3 length equals 13 residues. V was shortened by 1 base and J by 6 bases, with 10 bases between the two germline ends. The CDR3 region is CASSLVSRGEQYF. The CDR3, as DNA: TGTGCCAGCAGCTTAGTCTCCCGGGGCGAGCAGTACTTC.

Judged by abundance, this clone is medium-sized. The CDR3 DNA reads TGTGCCAGCAGCCTCGGAGGGACATGGAACACTGAAGCTTTCTTT. Residues: CASSLGGTWNTEAFF. The V call is TRBV9, the J call TRBJ1-1, with D maybe TRBD1 (6 bases). CDR1 and CDR2 (germline): SGDLS, YYNGEE. The CDR3 runs 15 residues. V lost 4 bases and J 1 base, leaving 14 bases between the germline ends.

This chain uses TRBV5-1 with TRBJ2-7; 7 bases align to TRBD2. CDR3 size: 15 residues. In germline, CDR1 is SGHRS, CDR2 YFSETQ. V shed 1 base and J 3 bases; nucleotides not matched to a gene: 7. CDR3 in amino acids: CASSLMGGLRYEQYF. In nucleotides, the CDR3 is TGCGCCAGCAGCTTGATGGGGGGGTTGCGCTACGAGCAGTACTTC.

This sequence joins TRBV28 and TRBJ2-5; the D is unclear. The CDR3 runs to 13 residues. The germline gives CDR1 MDHEN, CDR2 SYDVKM. Trimming shortened V by 3 bases and J by 2 bases, and 7 bases separated the two germline ends. DNA for the CDR3: TGTGCCAGCAGTTTCCGGATACAAGAGACCCAGTACTTC. This translates into CASSFRIQETQYF.

The V gene is TRBV2, the J gene TRBJ1-5; TRBD1 matches 8 bases. V lost 5 bases and J lost 6; bases outside the gene matches: 6. The CDR3 spans 14 residues. Germline V gives CDR1 SNHLY, CDR2 FYNNEI. CDR3 loop: CASSPDRGSQPQHF. DNA for the CDR3: TGTGCCAGCAGTCCAGACAGGGGAAGTCAGCCCCAGCATTTT.

This sequence joins TRBV6-6 and TRBJ2-1; D unclear. Per germline, CDR1 MNHNY and CDR2 SVGAGI (reference sequence). Trimming removed 8 bases from V and 5 bases from J, with 7 bases in between. This CDR3 region has 11 residues. Here the CDR3 DNA reads TGTGCCAGCTCCAGTCACAATGAGCAGTTCTTC. As protein: CASSSHNEQFF.

The genes are TRBV7-2 and TRBJ1-1; no reliable D call. CDR3 length equals 13 residues. The germline V gene has CDR1 SGHTA and CDR2 FQGNSA. Trimming took off 6 bases at V and 5 bases at J, with 13 bases between the two ends. DNA for the CDR3: TGTGCCAGCAGTTCCCAGGAATCTACTGAAGCTTTCTTT. Protein sequence: CASSSQESTEAFF.

The chain links TRBV4-2 to TRBJ2-2; TRBD2 is a possible D gene (5 bases). V dropped 4 bases and J dropped 4 bases, with 19 bases sitting between them. The CDR3 is 17 amino acids. In germline, CDR1 is LGHNA, CDR2 YNFKEQ. The DNA for the CDR3 is TGTGCCAGCAGCCCCGAAACACTAGGATCTTCCACCGGGGAGCTGTTTTTT. This gives the protein CASSPETLGSSTGELFF.

V usage is TRBV7-8 and J usage is TRBJ1-5; 7 bases are shared with TRBD1. The V gene end was trimmed by 1 base and the J gene end by 1 base; junction bases not matched to a gene: 1. Germline V gene data show CDR1 as SGHVS and CDR2 as FQNEAQ. CDR3 size: 15 residues. The CDR3 region is CASSLEGASNQPQHF. Written as DNA, the CDR3 is TGTGCCAGCAGCTTAGAGGGGGCCAGCAATCAGCCCCAGCATTTT.

CDR3 coding DNA: TGTGCCAGCAGTGACGGCAGGGCTGGAGAGACCCAGTACTTC. It specifies CASSDGRAGETQYF. V and J are TRBV2 and TRBJ2-5, with a possible D match to TRBD1 (5 bases). Trimming shortened V by 3 bases and J by 4 bases, and 12 bases separated the two germline ends. Germline CDR1 and CDR2: SNHLY and FYNNEI. The CDR3 has 14 amino acids.

The rearrangement links TRBV7-2 to TRBJ2-5; D may be TRBD1 (7 bases). Trimming removed 5 bases from V and 4 bases from J, with 20 bases in between. CDR1 SGHTA and CDR2 FQGNSA come from the germline V gene. This CDR3 spans 16 amino acids. The CDR3 sequence: CASSQGGRTDGETQYF. CDR3 bases: TGTGCCAGCAGCCAGGGGGGCCGGACAGACGGAGAGACCCAGTACTTC.

The chain is built from TRBV4-1 and TRBJ2-6; D tentatively fits TRBD1 or TRBD2 (6 bases each). With 2 bases removed from V and 0 bases from J, the gap between germline ends came to 14 bases. This CDR3 comprises 18 residues. In germline, CDR1 is MGHRA, CDR2 YSYEKL. The CDR3 loop is CASSQRGEILSGANVLTF. DNA for the CDR3: TGCGCCAGCAGCCAAAGGGGGGAAATCCTCTCTGGGGCCAACGTCCTGACTTTC.

This chain joins TRBV4-3 and TRBJ1-2; D not resolved. CDR1 LGHNA and CDR2 YSLEER come from the germline V gene. CDR3 size: 15 residues. Trimming shortened V by 0 bases and J by 6 bases, and 14 bases separated the two germline ends. CDR3: CASSQEGGRTNGYTF. The CDR3, as DNA: TGCGCCAGCAGCCAAGAAGGTGGCAGGACGAATGGCTACACCTTC.

The sample holds a few counts of this clone. V gene TRBV9 combines with J gene TRBJ2-7; TRBD2 matches at 7 bases. The CDR3 contains 14 residues. Per germline, CDR1 SGDLS and CDR2 YYNGEE. The V segment lost 0 bases and the J segment 0 bases; nucleotides outside the gene matches: 0. CDR3 coding DNA: TGTGCCAGCAGCGTAGGCGGGAGCTCCTACGAGCAGTACTTC. Its protein is CASSVGGSSYEQYF.

The rearrangement uses TRBV18 and TRBJ2-5; possibly TRBD1 for D (5 bases). The CDR3 extends over 15 amino acids. The V and J ends lost 1 base and 2 bases respectively, with 11 bases between them. The germline V gene encodes CDR1 KGHSH and CDR2 LQKENI. CDR3: CASSPRGSQQETQYF. The CDR3 bases are TGTGCCAGCTCACCACGGGGCAGCCAACAAGAGACCCAGTACTTC. The full variable domain, with the rest looked up from reference TRBV18 and TRBJ2-5, is NAGVMQNPRHLVRRRGQEARLRCSPMKGHSHVYWYRQLPEEGLKFMVYLQKENIIDESGMPKERFSAEFPKEGPSILRIQQVVRGDSAAYFCASSPRGSQQETQYFGPGTRLLVL.

In this sample, this clone is large (0.1 to 1%). This sequence joins TRBV18 and TRBJ1-2, with D possibly matching TRBD1 (6 bases). Germline V CDR1 and CDR2: KGHSH, LQKENI. The CDR3 sequence is 15 residues long. V was pared by 3 bases and J by 8 bases, with 19 bases between. CDR3: CASSPRQVESSGYTF. The CDR3 DNA reads as TGTGCCAGCTCACCTCGACAGGTCGAGAGTAGCGGCTACACCTTC.

The CDR3: CASSSWLLGSNEQYF. In nucleotides, the CDR3 is TGTGCCAGCAGCTCGTGGCTTCTCGGGTCTAACGAGCAGTACTTC. The rearrangement uses TRBV7-2 and TRBJ2-7; D is undetermined. The CDR3 is made up of 15 amino acids. Germline V gene sequence: CDR1 SGHTA, CDR2 FQGNSA. With 4 bases removed from V and 5 bases from J, the gap between germline ends came to 18 bases.

This clone was seen more than once but under ten times. The gene calls are TRBV9 and TRBJ2-7, with D perhaps matching TRBD1 or TRBD2 (6 bases each). This CDR3 spans 17 amino acids. The V and J ends lost 0 bases and 2 bases respectively, with 18 bases between them. In germline, CDR1 is SGDLS, CDR2 YYNGEE. The CDR3 nucleotides read TGTGCCAGCAGCGTAGGGGAAGGGGGGACCCCCCCCTACGAGCAGTACTTC. This encodes CASSVGEGGTPPYEQYF. Using reference TRBV9 and TRBJ2-7 for the parts outside the CDR3, the full variable domain is DSGVTQTPKHLITATGQRVTLRCSPRSGDLSVYWYQQSLDQGLQFLIQYYNGEERAKGNILERFSAQQFPDLHSELNLSSLELGDSALYFCASSVGEGGTPPYEQYFGPGTRLTVT.

This chain uses TRBV12-5 with TRBJ1-1; D unresolved. Trimming left V 1 base short and J 0 bases short, with 3 bases between. CDR1 and CDR2 (germline): LGHNT, FRNRAP. The CDR3 is 13 residues long. In DNA form, the CDR3 reads TGTGCTAGTGGTTTGGGCCTGAACACTGAAGCTTTCTTT. Amino acids: CASGLGLNTEAFF.

This sequence joins TRBV5-1 and TRBJ2-7; tentatively, D is TRBD1 or TRBD2 (5 bases each). The germline CDR1 and CDR2 sequences are SGHRS and YFSETQ. The CDR3 has 13 residues. Trimming removed 3 bases at V and 6 bases at J, with 13 bases between. CDR3: CASSWGGEGEQYF. Here the CDR3 DNA reads TGCGCCAGCAGCTGGGGCGGCGAGGGCGAGCAGTACTTC.

Here the CDR3 reads CASGLVRWTGVDGYTF. CDR3 in DNA: TGTGCTAGTGGTTTGGTACGTTGGACAGGGGTCGATGGCTACACCTTC. The V gene is TRBV12-5, the J gene TRBJ1-2; 9 positions agree with TRBD1. Germline V gene lookup returns CDR1 LGHNT and CDR2 FRNRAP. The CDR3 length is 16 residues. Trimming took 0 bases from V and 6 from J; bases not matched to a gene: 8.

About this clone: At one boundary the junction diverges from the germline segment, which might be a read error. The chain combines TRBV6-5 with TRBJ1-5; D gene uncertain. The CDR3 consists of 14 residues. CDR1 is MNHEY and CDR2 is SVGAGI in the germline V gene. CDR3 coding DNA: TGTGCCAGCAGTTACCGGGAAGGGAATCGGCCCCAGCATTTT. This translates into CASSYREGNRPQHF.

The V and J genes are TRBV9 and TRBJ1-2; D gene uncertain. This CDR3 is 13 amino acids long. In germline, CDR1 is SGDLS, CDR2 YYNGEE. Trimming left V 0 bases short and J 4 bases short, with 7 bases between. The CDR3 reads CASSVEAGYGYTF. The CDR3 nucleotides are TGTGCCAGCAGCGTAGAAGCAGGCTATGGCTACACCTTC.

This clone has only one observation. The chain recombines TRBV28 with TRBJ2-5; the D is unclear. Germline lookup yields CDR1 MDHEN and CDR2 SYDVKM. V was cut by 5 bases and J by 5 bases, with 9 bases left in between. CDR3 length: 12 residues. DNA of the CDR3: TGTGCCAGCAGTAAGCAATGGGAGACCCAGTACTTC. This translates into CASSKQWETQYF.

The count of this clone is one. The rearrangement joins TRBV29-1 to TRBJ2-3, with a tentative D call TRBD2 (6 bases). The germline V and J ends were trimmed by 4 bases and 0 bases, with 14 bases remaining between them. Germline loops: CDR1 SQVTM, CDR2 ANQGSEA. This CDR3 region has 15 residues. The CDR3 region is CSVGTSGTSTDTQYF. CDR3 nucleotide sequence: TGCAGCGTTGGGACGTCTGGGACTAGCACAGATACGCAGTATTTT.